This T cell receptor beta chain was retrieved from a study of T cell changes during pregnancy in multiple sclerosis. Assay used: immunoSEQ multiplex PCR; TCRdb lists only in-frame clones, some missing. The sample has more than 35,000 clones, around nine tenths seen once. CDR1 is MNHEY and CDR2 is SMNVEV in the germline V gene (reference sequence). Trimming left V 2 bases short and J 8 bases short, with 16 bases between. CDR3 length: 15 amino acids. This chain uses TRBV27 with TRBJ2-1; D is possibly TRBD1 (6 bases). This TCR was sampled from a female donor in good health, enrolled as a control in a pregnancy study. The specimen was CD8+ T cells from peripheral blood mononuclear cells, collected after pregnancy. CDR3 in amino acids: CASSLGGLFGDEQFF. As DNA, the CDR3 is TGTGCCAGCAGTTTAGGGGGCCTATTTGGCGATGAGCAGTTCTTC.